The 14 T cell receptor beta chains given below trace back to one sample, sequenced in a study of T cell responses to AZD1222 COVID-19 vaccine. Data came from immunoSEQ multiplex PCR; TCRdb stores just in-frame clones and leaves some out. The table records about 60,000 clones, over 75% of them present only once. Sequenced material: peripheral blood, taken on day 0 of AZD1222 vaccination. These receptors came from an adult in good health.

This clone showed up just a few times. The rearrangement links TRBV19 to TRBJ1-4; no clear D. The CDR3 has 14 residues. CDR1 is LNHDA and CDR2 is SQIVND in the germline V gene (reference sequence). V lost 10 bases, J lost 4 bases, and 16 bases lay in between. CDR3 bases: TGTGCCACCACAACTACGCACATTAATGAAAAACTGTTTTTT. Protein sequence: CATTTTHINEKLFF.

The CDR3 DNA follows: TGTGCCTGGACAGGGGGCTTAGCTCAGCCCCAGCATTTT. Encoded protein: CAWTGGLAQPQHF. This chain connects TRBV30 to TRBJ1-5, with 8 bases fitting TRBD1. The length of the CDR3 is 13 residues. The ends lost 4 bases at V and 6 bases at J; junction bases unmatched: 5. Germline CDR1 reads GTSNPN; CDR2 reads SVGIG (reference sequence).

This clone was seen once. The V gene is TRBV6-4, the J gene TRBJ2-7, with 11 bases identical to TRBD2. Germline CDR1 is MRHNA and CDR2 is SNTAGT. The V segment lost 5 bases and the J segment 2 bases; nucleotides outside the gene matches: 2. The CDR3 length is 14 residues. The chain's CDR3 is CASSTSGGPYEQYF. The CDR3 nucleotides read TGTGCCAGCAGTACTAGCGGGGGCCCCTACGAGCAGTACTTC.

The rearrangement joins TRBV6-5 to TRBJ2-7, with D hard to call. V lost 8 bases to trimming and J lost 0 bases, with 8 bases between them. Germline V gene sequence: CDR1 MNHEY, CDR2 SVGAGI. The CDR3 length is 12 residues. CDR3 nucleotide sequence: TGTGCCAGCCACCGCAGCTCCTACGAGCAGTACTTC. Translation: CASHRSSYEQYF.

This rearrangement joins TRBV11-1 to TRBJ2-1, with D possibly being TRBD1 or TRBD2 (6 bases each). This CDR3 comprises 15 residues. CDR1 is SGHAT and CDR2 is FQDESV in the germline V gene (reference sequence). The ends were cut back, 1 base at V and 8 bases at J, with 15 bases in the middle. CDR3 bases: TGTGCCAGCAGCTTAGTTACGGGGGCCAGGGATGAGCAGTTCTTC. Residues: CASSLVTGARDEQFF.

Regarding this clone: This same CDR3 is encoded by further DNA sequences in the sample. The chain has TRBV27 and TRBJ1-5; the D gene is possibly TRBD1 (6 bases). The CDR3 is 15 residues long. Germline loops: CDR1 MNHEY, CDR2 SMNVEV (reference sequence). Trimming cost V 1 base and J 0 bases, with 7 bases left between them. The DNA for the CDR3 is TGTGCCAGCAGTTTATTGACAGGTAGCAATCAGCCCCAGCATTTT. Its translation: CASSLLTGSNQPQHF.

The chain is built from TRBV9 and TRBJ2-6, with no clear D. CDR1 and CDR2 from the germline V gene are SGDLS and YYNGEE. Trimming removed 0 bases at V and 0 bases at J, with 4 bases between. The CDR3 is 15 residues long. The CDR3, as DNA: TGTGCCAGCAGCGTAGCGGGCTCTGGGGCCAACGTCCTGACTTTC. This translates into CASSVAGSGANVLTF.

About this clone: The junction shows a germline mismatch at one end, possibly a read error. The chain is built from TRBV5-4 and TRBJ1-2, with 9 positions matching TRBD1. The CDR3 has 14 amino acids. CDR1 is SGHNT, CDR2 YYREEE, per germline (reference sequence). CDR3 sequence reads: CASSTGQGIYVYTF. The DNA for the CDR3 is TGTGCCAGCAGCACGGGACAGGGAATCTATGTCTACACCTTC.

The chain links TRBV19 to TRBJ1-2, with TRBD1 matching 7 bases. With 3 bases clipped from V and 6 bases from J, the junction kept 16 bases outside the gene matches. CDR1 and CDR2 from the germline V gene are LNHDA and SQIVND (reference sequence). The length of the CDR3 is 17 residues. This CDR3 is CASSMGQGDTEFDGYTF. The CDR3 nucleotides read TGTGCCAGTAGTATGGGGCAGGGGGACACAGAATTCGATGGCTACACCTTC.

V gene TRBV27 combines with J gene TRBJ2-7; 7 bases align to TRBD1. The CDR3 is made up of 15 amino acids. The junction had 4 bases not matched to a gene; V was cut back by 2 bases and J by 0 bases. Looked up from germline, CDR1 is MNHEY and CDR2 is SMNVEV (reference sequence). The CDR3 spells CASSLRQGFSYEQYF. The DNA for the CDR3 is TGTGCCAGCAGTTTAAGACAGGGTTTCTCCTACGAGCAGTACTTC.

The V gene is TRBV19, the J gene TRBJ2-5, with D perhaps TRBD2 (6 bases). CDR3 length: 14 amino acids. CDR1 and CDR2 from the germline V gene are LNHDA and SQIVND (reference sequence). Trimming stripped 5 bases from V and 9 bases from J, with 19 bases between. The CDR3 region is CASSAPGLESAQYF. CDR3 in DNA: TGTGCCAGTAGTGCTCCGGGACTGGAATCGGCCCAGTACTTC.

This clone was seen only a few times. The chain combines TRBV19 with TRBJ1-5; D is ambiguous. With 0 bases removed from V and 2 bases from J, the gap between germline ends came to 11 bases. Per germline, CDR1 LNHDA and CDR2 SQIVND (reference sequence). CDR3 length: 16 amino acids. CDR3 in amino acids: CASSIDRRAGNQPQHF. The CDR3 DNA follows: TGTGCCAGTAGTATAGATCGGAGGGCTGGCAATCAGCCCCAGCATTTT.

J is TRBJ1-1 and V is TRBV18; D is possibly TRBD1 (6 bases). The length of the CDR3 is 15 residues. Germline V gene lookup returns CDR1 KGHSH and CDR2 LQKENI. The ends were cut back, 4 bases at V and 0 bases at J, with 12 bases in the middle. The CDR3: CASSQPTGLNTEAFF. CDR3 sequence (DNA): TGTGCCAGCTCACAACCAACAGGGCTGAACACTGAAGCTTTCTTT.

V usage is TRBV2 and J usage is TRBJ1-2; D remains unclear. V shed 2 bases and J shed 2 bases, with 15 bases lying between them. Germline V gene data show CDR1 as SNHLY and CDR2 as FYNNEI. The CDR3 consists of 16 residues. The CDR3 DNA reads TGTGCCAGCAGTGAATATTTCTCGGCAGGCAACTATGGCTACACCTTC. Translation gives CASSEYFSAGNYGYTF.